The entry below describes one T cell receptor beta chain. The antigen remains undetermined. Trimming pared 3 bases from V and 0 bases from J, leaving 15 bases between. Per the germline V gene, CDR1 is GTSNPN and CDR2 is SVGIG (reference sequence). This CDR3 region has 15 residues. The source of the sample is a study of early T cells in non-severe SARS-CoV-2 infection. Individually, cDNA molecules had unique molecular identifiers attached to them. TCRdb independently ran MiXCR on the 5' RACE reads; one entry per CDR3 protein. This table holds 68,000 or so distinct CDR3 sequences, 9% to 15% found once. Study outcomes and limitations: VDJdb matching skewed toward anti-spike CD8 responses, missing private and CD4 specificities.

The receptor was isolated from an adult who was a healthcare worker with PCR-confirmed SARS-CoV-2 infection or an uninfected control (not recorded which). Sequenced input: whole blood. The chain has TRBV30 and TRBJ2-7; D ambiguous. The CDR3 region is CAWSEDFGSSYEQYF. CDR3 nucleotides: TGTGCCTGGAGCGAGGATTTCGGGTCCTCCTACGAGCAGTACTTC.